This entry lists 26 T cell receptor beta chains sequenced from one sample in a study of blood T cell repertoires in COVID-19. Measured with immunoSEQ multiplex PCR; TCRdb has only the in-frame clones, and not every one. The sample contains fewer than 350,000 clones, 80% to 90% of which appear only once. Sequenced: PBMCs or T cells enriched from blood (not recorded which). The receptor set was obtained from a middle-aged woman with acute COVID-19.

This rearrangement joins TRBV28 to TRBJ1-2; 9 bases agree with TRBD1. V shed 5 bases, J shed 6 bases, and the junction held 10 bases outside the gene matches. CDR1 is MDHEN, CDR2 SYDVKM, per germline. The CDR3 sequence is 15 residues long. CDR3 protein: CASSTGQGRVHGYTF. In nucleotides, the CDR3 is TGTGCCAGCAGTACCGGACAGGGGAGGGTGCATGGCTACACCTTC.

V gene TRBV18 combines with J gene TRBJ1-1, with D maybe TRBD1 (5 bases). Germline V gene data show CDR1 as KGHSH and CDR2 as LQKENI. Deletions cut 5 bases from V and 4 bases from J, with 17 bases between. The CDR3 has 15 amino acids. Here the CDR3 reads CASSGRDFPTTEAFF. The DNA for the CDR3 is TGTGCCAGCTCAGGACGGGACTTTCCGACCACTGAAGCTTTCTTT.

This rearrangement joins TRBV12-5 to TRBJ1-3; D may be TRBD1 (5 bases). Germline V gene lookup returns CDR1 LGHNT and CDR2 FRNRAP. CDR3 length: 15 amino acids. V was pared by 11 bases and J by 0 bases, with 17 bases between. The CDR3 sequence: CAAWGGLHSGNTIYF. The DNA for the CDR3 is TGTGCTGCATGGGGGGGACTCCACTCTGGAAACACCATATATTTT.

This sequence joins TRBV7-2 and TRBJ1-1; D uncertain. The CDR3 totals 14 residues. Germline CDR1 SGHTA, CDR2 FQGNSA. V lost 0 bases to trimming and J lost 0 bases, with 5 bases between them. CDR3 DNA: TGTGCCAGCAGCTTAGCGGCAGTGAACACTGAAGCTTTCTTT. Translated: CASSLAAVNTEAFF.

The rearrangement links TRBV7-9 to TRBJ2-7, with D possibly matching TRBD1 (6 bases). Looked up from germline, CDR1 is SEHNR and CDR2 is FQNEAQ (reference sequence). This CDR3 has 14 amino acids. V was cut by 2 bases and J by 2 bases, with 10 bases left in between. The CDR3 DNA is TGTGCCAGCAGCTTAAGTGGGGGCCCCTACGAGCAGTACTTC. Translating gives CASSLSGGPYEQYF.

This sequence joins TRBV27 and TRBJ2-5; 8 bases line up with TRBD1. This CDR3 spans 15 amino acids. The junction had 4 bases not matched to a gene; V was cut back by 3 bases and J by 1 base. CDR1 and CDR2 (germline): MNHEY, SMNVEV (reference sequence). This chain's CDR3 is CASSFTGGVQETQYF. The CDR3 DNA reads TGTGCCAGCAGTTTCACAGGGGGAGTCCAAGAGACCCAGTACTTC.

On this clone itself: This same CDR3 is encoded by further DNA sequences in the sample. The genes are TRBV19 and TRBJ2-7; TRBD2 agrees at 10 bases. Germline V gene data show CDR1 as LNHDA and CDR2 as SQIVND (reference sequence). The CDR3 extends over 15 amino acids. V was pared by 2 bases and J by 4 bases, with 5 bases of the junction left unmatched. The CDR3, as DNA: TGTGCCAGTAGTATATCACTAGCGGGGAGTTACGAGCAGTACTTC. It codes for CASSISLAGSYEQYF. Drawing the rest from reference TRBV19 and TRBJ2-7, the complete variable domain is DGGITQSPKYLFRKEGQNVTLSCEQNLNHDAMYWYRQDPGQGLRLIYYSQIVNDFQKGDIAEGYSVSREKKESFPLTVTSAQKNPTAFYLCASSISLAGSYEQYFGPGTRLTVT.

V usage is TRBV15 and J usage is TRBJ1-6; 7 positions agree with TRBD1. V was pared by 5 bases and J by 6 bases, with 4 bases of the junction left unmatched. CDR3 length: 14 residues. The germline CDR1 and CDR2 sequences are LNHNV and YYDKDF (reference sequence). CDR3 coding DNA: TGTGCCACCAGCGGGGGACAGCTTAATTCACCCCTCCACTTT. This translates into CATSGGQLNSPLHF. Looking up the rest from reference TRBV15 and TRBJ1-6 gives the full variable domain: DAMVIQNPRYQVTQFGKPVTLSCSQTLNHNVMYWYQQKSSQAPKLLFHYYDKDFNNEADTPDNFQSRRPNTSFCFLDIRSPGLGDTAMYLCATSGGQLNSPLHFGNGTRLTVT.

The J gene is TRBJ1-2, the V gene TRBV6-2 or TRBV6-3; D may be TRBD1 (6 bases). Trimming shortened V by 0 bases and J by 0 bases, and 11 bases separated the two germline ends. Germline CDR1 MNHEY, CDR2 SVGEGT. This CDR3 has 16 amino acids. The CDR3 sequence is CASSYSWTASNYGYTF. In DNA, the CDR3 is TGTGCCAGCAGTTACTCGTGGACAGCCTCTAACTATGGCTACACCTTC.

This clone was seen a few times. Possible read error: a much larger clone is one base away. V is TRBV3-1 (or the pseudogene TRBV3-2) and J is TRBJ1-2; 10 bases fit TRBD1. The CDR3 totals 14 residues. After removal of 4 bases from V and 4 bases from J, the junction contained 3 bases not matched to a gene. Looked up from germline, CDR1 is LGHDT and CDR2 is YNNKEL (reference sequence). The CDR3 sequence: CASSPGQGTYGYTF. As DNA, the CDR3 is TGTGCCAGCAGCCCGGGACAGGGGACCTATGGCTACACCTTC.

The chain couples TRBV11-2 to TRBJ2-3; 9 bases fit TRBD2. Germline V gene lookup returns CDR1 SGHAT and CDR2 FQNNGV. V lost 1 base and J lost 0; bases outside the gene matches: 8. The CDR3 is made up of 18 amino acids. This CDR3 is CASSLGTSGFTSTDTQYF. The CDR3 region has the DNA TGTGCCAGCAGCTTAGGAACTAGCGGGTTCACCAGCACAGATACGCAGTATTTT.

The chain links TRBV7-2 to TRBJ2-1; 9 nucleotides match TRBD2. The CDR3 contains 14 residues. Germline CDR1 and CDR2: SGHTA and FQGNSA. Unmatched junction bases numbered 4, after V lost 7 bases and J lost 3 bases. CDR3 residues: CASIPSGVYNEQFF. The CDR3 DNA follows: TGTGCCAGCATCCCTAGCGGGGTCTACAATGAGCAGTTCTTC.

This clone was found a few times. This chain joins TRBV12-3 or TRBV12-4 and TRBJ1-5, with D tentatively TRBD1 (5 bases). V lost 6 bases to trimming and J lost 6 bases, with 12 bases between them. There are 13 residues in the CDR3. CDR3 coding DNA: TGTGCCAGCAGCCCTAGGGGAGGTCAGCCCCAGCATTTT. This codes for CASSPRGGQPQHF.

The V and J genes are TRBV7-9 and TRBJ1-1; D is perhaps TRBD1 (5 bases). The CDR3 has 16 amino acids. V shed 5 bases and J shed 4 bases, with 20 bases lying between them. Germline values: CDR1 SEHNR, CDR2 FQNEAQ (reference sequence). In nucleotides, the CDR3 is TGTGCCAGCAGCCCCCCCGGGGGTTTTCGGGCCACTGAAGCTTTCTTT. Its protein product is CASSPPGGFRATEAFF.

The table lists this clone with a count of one. This chain links TRBV7-9 with TRBJ2-2; D is possibly TRBD1 (6 bases). In germline, CDR1 is SEHNR, CDR2 FQNEAQ (reference sequence). The CDR3 totals 15 residues. Trimming cost V 5 bases and J 6 bases, with 16 bases left between them. CDR3 in amino acids: CASSLDRLVAGELFF. The CDR3 DNA reads TGTGCCAGCAGCCTCGACAGGCTGGTCGCCGGGGAGCTGTTTTTT.

The CDR3 DNA follows: TGTGCCAGCAGCTCAAAGTGGGGGCTGGCCCAGCATTTT. Protein product: CASSSKWGLAQHF. The chain employs TRBV7-9 and TRBJ1-5; perhaps TRBD1 as D (6 bases). Germline CDR1 and CDR2: SEHNR and FQNEAQ (reference sequence). This CDR3 contains 13 residues. Deletions cut 4 bases from V and 11 bases from J, with 15 bases between.

In DNA, the CDR3 is TGTGCCAGCAAGTGGACAGGCAGTACAGATACGCAGTATTTT. This translates into CASKWTGSTDTQYF. This chain links TRBV14 with TRBJ2-3; 7 bases map to TRBD1. The germline gives CDR1 SGHDN, CDR2 FVKESK. J lost 3 bases, V lost 7 bases, and 7 bases had no gene match. This CDR3 region has 14 residues.

The chain is built from TRBV15 and TRBJ2-7, with TRBD2 matching 8 bases. The CDR3 totals 14 residues. Germline V gene lookup returns CDR1 LNHNV and CDR2 YYDKDF (reference sequence). The trim removed 5 bases at V and 12 bases at J, leaving 15 bases unmatched. CDR3 sequence: CATSVREAGVYRYF. Written as DNA, the CDR3 is TGTGCCACCAGCGTCCGGGAAGCGGGGGTTTACAGGTACTTC. The complete variable domain, with remaining parts taken from reference TRBV15 and TRBJ2-7, reads DAMVIQNPRYQVTQFGKPVTLSCSQTLNHNVMYWYQQKSSQAPKLLFHYYDKDFNNEADTPDNFQSRRPNTSFCFLDIRSPGLGDTAMYLCATSVREAGVYRYFGPGTRLTVT.

The chain couples TRBV23-1 to TRBJ1-1, with D perhaps TRBD1 (6 bases). TRBV23-1 is flagged as an ORF with uncertain function. The CDR3 is made up of 11 amino acids. V was trimmed by 6 bases and J by 6 bases, leaving 8 bases between them. DNA of the CDR3: TGCGCCAGCAGCCACAGGGCTGAAGCTTTCTTT. It codes for CASSHRAEAFF.

A few counts support this clone. The chain links TRBV6-5 to TRBJ1-1, with TRBD1 matching over 10 bases. Trimming removed 2 bases from V and 4 bases from J; junction bases left unmatched: 7. Germline V lookup: CDR1 MNHEY, CDR2 SVGAGI. The CDR3 extends over 16 amino acids. CDR3 in amino acids: CASSYRTTGGLTEAFF. The CDR3 region has the DNA TGTGCCAGCAGTTACCGCACGACAGGGGGCCTCACTGAAGCTTTCTTT.

This rearrangement joins TRBV5-1 to TRBJ2-2; 7 bases line up with TRBD1. Germline V lookup: CDR1 SGHRS, CDR2 YFSETQ. V shed 1 base and J 6 bases; nucleotides not matched to a gene: 9. The CDR3 has 16 residues. For the CDR3, the DNA is TGCGCCAGCAGCTTGTTAGGTGGGGACAGTCCCGGGGAGCTGTTTTTT. It yields the protein CASSLLGGDSPGELFF.

This rearrangement joins TRBV2 to TRBJ2-5, with TRBD2 matching 7 bases. V trimming: 10 bases; J trimming: 5 bases; junction bases outside the gene matches: 10. This CDR3 has 13 residues. Germline V CDR1 and CDR2: SNHLY, FYNNEI. The CDR3 DNA reads TGTGCCAACCTGGCGGGAGTTCACGAGACCCAGTACTTC. It yields the protein CANLAGVHETQYF.

This clone was picked up a small number of times. The chain combines TRBV19 with TRBJ1-5; possibly TRBD1 for D (5 bases). Germline loops: CDR1 LNHDA, CDR2 SQIVND (reference sequence). Trimming stripped 4 bases from V and 7 bases from J, with 23 bases between. CDR3 length: 17 residues. The CDR3 here is CASSRGRARGDTQPQHF. The CDR3 DNA reads as TGTGCCAGTAGTAGGGGCAGGGCCCGGGGGGATACGCAGCCCCAGCATTTT. Full variable domain (outside the CDR3, taken from reference TRBV19 and TRBJ1-5): DGGITQSPKYLFRKEGQNVTLSCEQNLNHDAMYWYRQDPGQGLRLIYYSQIVNDFQKGDIAEGYSVSREKKESFPLTVTSAQKNPTAFYLCASSRGRARGDTQPQHFGDGTRLSIL.

The V and J genes are TRBV7-2 and TRBJ1-2; TRBD1 agrees at 8 bases. V lost 5 bases and J lost 0; bases outside the gene matches: 11. Per the germline V gene, CDR1 is SGHTA and CDR2 is FQGNSA. CDR3 size: 17 residues. CDR3 region: CASSPGGQGLTNYGYTF. CDR3 sequence (DNA): TGTGCCAGCAGCCCGGGTGGACAGGGCTTGACTAACTATGGCTACACCTTC.

V is TRBV6-5 and J is TRBJ2-1, with D perhaps TRBD2 (6 bases). This CDR3 has 15 residues. Germline V gene lookup returns CDR1 MNHEY and CDR2 SVGAGI. V lost 5 bases and J lost 7, with 18 bases in between. CDR3 sequence: CASSTLGWGVNEQFF. The CDR3 coding sequence is TGTGCCAGCAGTACCCTGGGATGGGGGGTGAATGAGCAGTTCTTC.

The rearrangement joins TRBV9 to TRBJ2-3; TRBD1 is a possible D gene (5 bases). V was clipped by 1 base and J by 2 bases, with 8 bases between them. CDR1 is SGDLS and CDR2 is YYNGEE in the germline V gene. The CDR3 loop spans 14 amino acids. The CDR3 loop is CASSVQGVTDTQYF. The CDR3 DNA follows: TGTGCCAGCAGCGTACAGGGTGTCACAGATACGCAGTATTTT. Looking up the rest from reference TRBV9 and TRBJ2-3 gives the full variable domain: DSGVTQTPKHLITATGQRVTLRCSPRSGDLSVYWYQQSLDQGLQFLIQYYNGEERAKGNILERFSAQQFPDLHSELNLSSLELGDSALYFCASSVQGVTDTQYFGPGTRLTVL.